Following are 7 T cell receptor beta chains from one sample sequenced in a study of PD-1 blockade in classical Hodgkin lymphoma. This sample's time point: cycle 4 day 1 (C4D1), after less than seven weeks of nivolumab. All patients relapsed after autologous stem cell transplantation, and brentuximab vedotin exposure varied. Generated by immunoSEQ multiplex PCR, the TCRdb table keeps only in-frame clones and is missing some. In the table there are tens of thousands of clones, roughly nine tenths of which are singletons. The sample was peripheral blood mononuclear cells (PBMCs), taken before the fourth cycle of nivolumab. These receptors came from a human donor with classical Hodgkin lymphoma.

The chain has TRBV7-9 and TRBJ2-7; D is uncertain. V was cut by 3 bases and J by 5 bases, with 2 bases left in between. Germline V gives CDR1 SEHNR, CDR2 FQNEAQ (reference sequence). The CDR3 contains 10 residues. The DNA for the CDR3 is TGTGCCAGCAGCTTGGACGAGCAGTACTTC. It encodes CASSLDEQYF.

In DNA form, the CDR3 reads TGTGCCAGCAGCTTAGTAGGGACAGCCGCCTACGAGCAGTACTTC. As protein: CASSLVGTAAYEQYF. The chain combines TRBV7-2 with TRBJ2-7; TRBD1 agrees at 7 bases. CDR3 length equals 15 residues. Germline V gene data show CDR1 as SGHTA and CDR2 as FQGNSA. V dropped 1 base and J dropped 2; count of bases not matched to a gene: 5.

The V and J genes are TRBV19 and TRBJ1-4, with D unresolved. This CDR3 is built from 13 residues. Trimming removed 7 bases at V and 4 bases at J, with 10 bases between. Germline CDR1 is LNHDA and CDR2 is SQIVND (reference sequence). In DNA form, the CDR3 reads TGTGCCAGTATGGAAGGGTTTAATGAAAAACTGTTTTTT. Protein sequence: CASMEGFNEKLFF.

The J gene is TRBJ2-7, the V gene TRBV6-1, with D perhaps matching TRBD1 or TRBD2 (6 bases each). The CDR3 has 20 residues. The germline V gene encodes CDR1 MNHNS and CDR2 SASEGT. V dropped 0 bases and J dropped 3 bases, with 27 bases sitting between them. CDR3 sequence (DNA): TGTGCCAGCAGTGAAGCGCTTCGGGGGCTGGACAGTGAATCATACTACGAGCAGTACTTC. It yields the protein CASSEALRGLDSESYYEQYF.

The CDR3 sequence is CASSLEPGMNTEAFF. The CDR3, as DNA: TGTGCCAGCAGTTTGGAACCGGGGATGAACACTGAAGCTTTCTTT. The V and J genes are TRBV28 and TRBJ1-1; unclear D gene. The length of the CDR3 is 15 residues. Per the germline V gene, CDR1 is MDHEN and CDR2 is SYDVKM. The V gene lost 3 bases and the J gene lost 0 bases, with 11 bases spanning the gap. The full variable domain, with the rest looked up from reference TRBV28 and TRBJ1-1, is DVKVTQSSRYLVKRTGEKVFLECVQDMDHENMFWYRQDPGLGLRLIYFSYDVKMKEKGDIPEGYSVSREKKERFSLILESASTNQTSMYLCASSLEPGMNTEAFFGQGTRLTVV.

The chain recombines TRBV28 with TRBJ2-5; no reliable D call. The CDR3 covers 14 residues. V lost 1 base and J 1 base, leaving 7 bases between the germline ends. Germline lookup yields CDR1 MDHEN and CDR2 SYDVKM. The DNA for the CDR3 is TGTGCCAGCAGTTTATTAGTCTTCCAAGAGACCCAGTACTTC. As protein: CASSLLVFQETQYF.

The J gene is TRBJ1-5, the V gene TRBV30, with a tentative D call TRBD1 (5 bases). The CDR3 is 15 amino acids. The V end lost 2 bases, the J end lost 1 base, and 12 bases lay between the germline ends. Germline V gives CDR1 GTSNPN, CDR2 SVGIG (reference sequence). CDR3 bases: TGTGCCTGGAGTCTACAGGTCACAAGCAATCAGCCCCAGCATTTT. The encoded protein is CAWSLQVTSNQPQHF.